The sequence of this T cell receptor (beta chain) was determined in a study of T cells after yellow fever vaccination. V was clipped by 3 bases and J by 0 bases, with 19 bases between them. The CDR3 consists of 17 residues. In germline, CDR1 is DFQATT, CDR2 SNEGSKA (reference sequence). Generation of TCR cDNA used 5'RACE template switching (which added a universal primer site and UMIs). From the 5' RACE reads, TCRdb called clonotypes with MiXCR, one entry per CDR3 protein. There are hundreds of thousands of distinct CDR3 sequences in the sample; about 12% occur only once, and about 3% lies in the top ten.

V gene TRBV20-1 combines with J gene TRBJ2-3; perhaps TRBD2 as D (7 bases). Sequenced material: CD4+ T cells sorted from PBMCs, taken 15 days after the yellow fever booster vaccination. The receptor's source is a man between 18 and 29 years old who received the YFV17D yellow fever vaccine. The chain's CDR3 is CSARLTGGLYSTDTQYF. The DNA of the CDR3 is TGCAGTGCTAGGTTGACCGGGGGGCTATATAGCACAGATACGCAGTATTTT.